The clone carrying this T cell receptor beta chain was observed a handful of times. The target antigen is unknown. This entry belongs to a study of identical twins. Points from the study as a whole: Insertion counts were lower in abundant cord blood beta clonotypes, a trend that memory repertoires did not show.

TCRdb reprocessed the 5' RACE reads via MiXCR and lists one record per CDR3 protein. The repertoire holds 700,000 or so distinct CDR3 sequences, with 21% as singletons. After removal of 5 bases from V and 4 bases from J, the junction contained 9 bases not matched to a gene. The CDR3 is made up of 16 amino acids. CDR1 SGHRS and CDR2 YFSETQ come from the germline V gene. The same specimen was also included in a second study, on T cells expressing NK-cell markers.

This sequence was found in a young woman in good health. The chain joins TRBV5-1 to TRBJ2-1, with 10 bases lining up with TRBD2. Sequencing used PBMCs. CDR3 coding DNA: TGCGCCAGCAGACCGGCCCTAGCGGGGGCTTACAATGAGCAGTTCTTC. This translates into CASRPALAGAYNEQFF.